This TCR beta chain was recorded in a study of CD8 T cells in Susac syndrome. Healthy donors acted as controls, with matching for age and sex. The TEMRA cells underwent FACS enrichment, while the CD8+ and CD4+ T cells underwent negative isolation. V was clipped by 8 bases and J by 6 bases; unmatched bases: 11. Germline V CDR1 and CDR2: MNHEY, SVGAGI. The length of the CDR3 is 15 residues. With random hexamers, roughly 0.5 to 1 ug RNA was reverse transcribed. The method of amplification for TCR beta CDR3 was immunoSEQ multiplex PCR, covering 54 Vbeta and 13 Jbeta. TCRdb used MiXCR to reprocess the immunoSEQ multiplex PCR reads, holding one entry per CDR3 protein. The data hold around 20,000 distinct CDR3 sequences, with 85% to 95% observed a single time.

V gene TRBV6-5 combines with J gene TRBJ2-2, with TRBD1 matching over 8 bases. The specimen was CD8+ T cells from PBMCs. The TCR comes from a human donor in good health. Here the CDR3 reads CASSPDRGVPGELFF. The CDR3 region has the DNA TGTGCCAGCTCTCCCGACAGGGGTGTCCCCGGGGAGCTGTTTTTT.